This TCR beta chain derives from a study of CD8+ T cells in alopecia areata. This CDR3 region has 11 residues. Trimming removed 7 bases from V and 10 bases from J, with 16 bases in between. Germline V CDR1 and CDR2: SQVTM, ANQGSEA. Described treatment: oral pan-JAK inhibitor, 5-10 mg twice daily. Note on this clone: Its antigen remains unidentified.

Study results and limitations: Scalp repertoires also include resident alphabeta T cells from normal skin. Tofacitinib produced a significant decrease in scalp clonality and in expanded CD8+ clones among the top 100.

The authors extracted RNA and reverse transcribed it into cDNA as the sequencing template. TCRdb's copy holds only in-frame clones and misses some; the assay was immunoSEQ multiplex PCR. The sample yields fewer than 100,000 clones, 60% to 80% seen once. This rearrangement joins TRBV29-1 to TRBJ1-1; maybe TRBD1 (5 bases). Sequencing was performed on CD8+ T cells sorted from blood, taken between weeks 44 and 45, from a patient treated with tofacitinib. The sequence came from a human donor with alopecia areata. CDR3 DNA sequence: TGCAGCGGCGAACTCAGGGAGGGAGCTTTCTTT. Encoded protein: CSGELREGAFF.